Below are 21 T cell receptor beta chains sequenced from a single sample in a study of blood T cell repertoires in COVID-19. Data came from immunoSEQ multiplex PCR; TCRdb stores just in-frame clones and leaves some out. Among 85,000 to 110,000 clones listed, 88% were seen once. Sequenced: peripheral blood. All receptors derive from a human donor in a cohort sampled during active COVID-19.

The J gene is TRBJ2-2, the V gene TRBV20-1; D gene uncertain. The germline gives CDR1 DFQATT, CDR2 SNEGSKA (reference sequence). Trimming took off 3 bases at V and 7 bases at J, with 12 bases between the two ends. This CDR3 region has 13 residues. CDR3 sequence reads: CSASMIAVGELFF. The CDR3 bases are TGCAGTGCTAGTATGATAGCAGTCGGGGAGCTGTTTTTT.

The chain links TRBV19 to TRBJ1-2; 8 bases agree with TRBD1. Per the germline V gene, CDR1 is LNHDA and CDR2 is SQIVND (reference sequence). With V trimmed by 7 bases and J by 7 bases, 11 bases remained unmatched. The CDR3 totals 14 residues. The CDR3 nucleotides are TGTGCCAGTAATACACAGGGGGTGCCTTCTGGCTACACCTTC. This gives the protein CASNTQGVPSGYTF.

This clone was recorded a few times. The V and J genes are TRBV19 and TRBJ1-2; perhaps TRBD1 as D (6 bases). The CDR3 loop spans 13 amino acids. Trimming took off 3 bases at V and 8 bases at J, with 13 bases between the two ends. The germline V gene has CDR1 LNHDA and CDR2 SQIVND (reference sequence). Here the CDR3 DNA reads TGTGCCAGTAGTATGGGGACACGTCAAGGCTACACCTTC. Its protein is CASSMGTRQGYTF.

The chain joins TRBV7-6 to TRBJ2-3; 10 bases are a match to TRBD1. There are 14 residues in the CDR3. After removal of 4 bases from V and 7 bases from J, the junction contained 5 bases not matched to a gene. From germline, CDR1 is SGHVS and CDR2 FNYEAQ. CDR3 in DNA: TGTGCCAGCAGCTCTAGACAGGGGGCAAATACGCAGTATTTT. This codes for CASSSRQGANTQYF.

The chain recombines TRBV6-5 with TRBJ2-5; D uncertain. This CDR3 region has 15 residues. Germline values: CDR1 MNHEY, CDR2 SVGAGI. Trimming shortened V by 0 bases and J by 4 bases, and 12 bases separated the two germline ends. The CDR3 loop is CASSYSPVRRETQYF. The CDR3, as DNA: TGTGCCAGCAGTTACTCACCCGTGAGGAGAGAGACCCAGTACTTC.

The rearrangement links TRBV4-1 to TRBJ2-7; TRBD1 agrees at 9 bases. The germline gives CDR1 MGHRA, CDR2 YSYEKL. Unmatched junction bases numbered 6, after V lost 4 bases and J lost 5 bases. This CDR3 comprises 14 residues. For the CDR3, the DNA is TGCGCCAGCAGCCTCGGACAGGGGCCCGACGAGCAGTACTTC. The encoded protein is CASSLGQGPDEQYF.

This rearrangement joins TRBV18 to TRBJ2-1, with 7 bases that match TRBD1. Germline CDR1 is KGHSH and CDR2 is LQKENI. The CDR3 totals 17 residues. Trimming at V came to 6 bases and at J to 4 bases, leaving 15 bases not matched to a gene. The CDR3 nucleotides are TGTGCCAGCTCCCTCGGCGGAAGGGACAGTCTTTACAATGAGCAGTTCTTC. It specifies CASSLGGRDSLYNEQFF.

The table lists this clone with a few counts. This sequence joins TRBV5-1 and TRBJ2-2; D is perhaps TRBD2 (6 bases). The germline V gene encodes CDR1 SGHRS and CDR2 YFSETQ. Trimming took off 1 base at V and 4 bases at J, with 11 bases between the two ends. This CDR3 contains 15 residues. CDR3 residues: CASSLFAGSTGELFF. The CDR3 DNA sequence: TGCGCCAGCAGCTTGTTTGCCGGGAGCACCGGGGAGCTGTTTTTT.

The chain links TRBV11-3 to TRBJ2-2; D is perhaps TRBD1 (6 bases). The CDR3 runs to 13 residues. Germline V gene lookup returns CDR1 SGHNT and CDR2 YENEEA. Trimming pared 4 bases from V and 3 bases from J, leaving 6 bases between. The CDR3 loop reads CASSSGDTGELFF. The CDR3 nucleotides are TGTGCCAGCAGCTCAGGGGACACCGGGGAGCTGTTTTTT.

This rearrangement joins TRBV27 to TRBJ2-2; 9 bases are a match to TRBD2. The CDR3 is 16 amino acids. Looked up from germline, CDR1 is MNHEY and CDR2 is SMNVEV (reference sequence). V dropped 0 bases and J dropped 5; count of bases not matched to a gene: 4. In DNA, the CDR3 is TGTGCCAGCAGTTTATCGGTAGCGGGGGTTACCGGGGAGCTGTTTTTT. This encodes CASSLSVAGVTGELFF.

J is TRBJ1-2 and V is TRBV7-2, with D possibly matching TRBD1 (5 bases). Trimming pared 1 base from V and 10 bases from J, leaving 7 bases between. The CDR3 spans 11 residues. Germline CDR1 SGHTA, CDR2 FQGNSA. The CDR3 DNA reads TGTGCCAGCAGCTTAGGGGGGGACTACACCTTC. Its translation: CASSLGGDYTF.

V is TRBV30 and J is TRBJ1-2; possibly TRBD1 for D (6 bases). The CDR3 has 14 amino acids. V was clipped by 2 bases and J by 8 bases, with 18 bases between them. Germline CDR1 and CDR2: GTSNPN and SVGIG (reference sequence). The chain's CDR3 is CAWSWGPGPSGYTF. CDR3 nucleotide sequence: TGTGCCTGGAGTTGGGGGCCCGGGCCCTCGGGCTACACCTTC.

The rearrangement joins TRBV6-5 to TRBJ1-2, with 11 bases aligning to TRBD1. The CDR3 contains 15 residues. Germline loops: CDR1 MNHEY, CDR2 SVGAGI. The V and J ends lost 6 bases and 8 bases, in that order; junction bases with no gene match: 11. CDR3 nucleotides: TGTGCCAGCAGACTGGACCGGGACAGGGGGGGAGGCTACACCTTC. It translates to CASRLDRDRGGGYTF.

The chain is built from TRBV7-3 and TRBJ2-3; TRBD1 matches at 7 bases. CDR3 size: 15 residues. Per germline, CDR1 SGHTA and CDR2 FQGTGA. The V and J ends lost 5 bases and 1 base, in that order; junction bases with no gene match: 6. Written as DNA, the CDR3 is TGTGCCAGCAGCCGAGGGGGCACAGGCACAGATACGCAGTATTTT. Residues: CASSRGGTGTDTQYF.

The J gene is TRBJ2-7, the V gene TRBV6-5, with D possibly matching TRBD2 (5 bases). Trimming removed 6 bases from V and 5 bases from J, with 11 bases in between. The CDR3 runs to 12 residues. Germline CDR1 reads MNHEY; CDR2 reads SVGAGI. The CDR3 DNA sequence: TGTGCCAGCAGGAGGGTGGAGCACGAGCAGTACTTC. It specifies CASRRVEHEQYF.

The chain recombines TRBV5-1 with TRBJ1-1; D is possibly TRBD1 (6 bases). Trimming removed 4 bases at V and 5 bases at J, with 18 bases between. The CDR3 has 15 amino acids. CDR1 SGHRS and CDR2 YFSETQ come from the germline V gene. This CDR3 is CASSRDPQGETEAFF. In DNA, the CDR3 is TGCGCCAGCAGCCGGGACCCACAGGGAGAGACTGAAGCTTTCTTT. The full variable domain, its missing parts supplied by reference TRBV5-1 and TRBJ1-1, is KAGVTQTPRYLIKTRGQQVTLSCSPISGHRSVSWYQQTPGQGLQFLFEYFSETQRNKGNFPGRFSGRQFSNSRSEMNVSTLELGDSALYLCASSRDPQGETEAFFGQGTRLTVV.

This clone appeared a few times. In the same sample, other DNA sequences code for this CDR3. J is TRBJ2-1 and V is TRBV6-5; 9 positions agree with TRBD2. Germline V CDR1 and CDR2: MNHEY, SVGAGI. V dropped 3 bases and J dropped 8; count of bases not matched to a gene: 5. The CDR3 totals 14 residues. CDR3 bases: TGTGCCAGCAGTTATAGCGGGAGTGGGGATGAGCAGTTCTTC. Its translation: CASSYSGSGDEQFF.

This chain joins TRBV9 and TRBJ1-1; D not resolved. V was pared by 5 bases and J by 3 bases, with 11 bases between. Germline CDR1 reads SGDLS; CDR2 reads YYNGEE. This CDR3 is built from 13 residues. The CDR3 loop is CASSSSLHTEAFF. CDR3 coding DNA: TGTGCCAGCAGTTCTAGCCTTCACACTGAAGCTTTCTTT.

The J gene is TRBJ2-1, the V gene TRBV3-1 (or the pseudogene TRBV3-2); D is perhaps TRBD2 (6 bases). The V end was cut by 4 bases, the J end by 9 bases, with 25 bases between. The germline V gene has CDR1 LGHDT and CDR2 YNNKEL (reference sequence). The CDR3 has 17 amino acids. The CDR3 spells CASSRGGPRVFGGEQFF. The CDR3 DNA follows: TGTGCCAGCAGCCGAGGAGGGCCCAGGGTATTCGGGGGTGAGCAGTTCTTC.

V and J are TRBV6-5 and TRBJ2-5; 10 nucleotides align to TRBD1. The germline V gene has CDR1 MNHEY and CDR2 SVGAGI. The CDR3 is 15 residues long. After removal of 6 bases from V and 5 bases from J, the junction contained 9 bases not matched to a gene. The CDR3, as DNA: TGTGCCAGCAGGGTTGACAGGGGGCGAGTTGAGACCCAGTACTTC. This sequence encodes CASRVDRGRVETQYF.

This clone was observed a handful of times. V gene TRBV6-1 combines with J gene TRBJ1-3; D remains ambiguous. Trimming shortened V by 2 bases and J by 0 bases, and 11 bases separated the two germline ends. CDR1 MNHNS and CDR2 SASEGT come from the germline V gene. This CDR3 comprises 16 residues. CDR3 bases: TGTGCCAGCAGTGAACAGCAGGTCCTCTCTGGAAACACCATATATTTT. It yields the protein CASSEQQVLSGNTIYF.